One T cell receptor beta chain is described in this entry. The data were obtained in a study of blood T cell repertoires in COVID-19. Study as a whole: Specimens from acute and convalescent COVID-19 originated in the United States, Italy and Spain. Nucleic acid was either cDNA or gDNA, and it came from T cells, B-cell-depleted T cells, or PBMCs.

Germline CDR1 reads LNHDA; CDR2 reads SQIVND (reference sequence). V was cut by 5 bases and J by 6 bases, with 13 bases left in between. The CDR3 sequence is 13 residues long. Authors' processing steps: Amplified reference gene primers provided the basis for estimating nucleated cell counts. Libraries were prepared by immunoSEQ multiplex PCR; TCRdb keeps only in-frame clonotypes and omits some of them. Clone size and V and J calls were adopted from that table, with D and trimming inferred from the DNA. The sample yields just under 100,000 clones, approximately 86% seen once. This sequence joins TRBV19 and TRBJ1-1, with D hard to call. The sequencing sample was made of peripheral blood. The source of this sequence is an older woman in a cohort sampled during active or convalescent COVID-19. Written as DNA, the CDR3 is TGTGCCAGTAGTCGGGGTGGGGTCCCTGAAGCTTTCTTT. It codes for CASSRGGVPEAFF.